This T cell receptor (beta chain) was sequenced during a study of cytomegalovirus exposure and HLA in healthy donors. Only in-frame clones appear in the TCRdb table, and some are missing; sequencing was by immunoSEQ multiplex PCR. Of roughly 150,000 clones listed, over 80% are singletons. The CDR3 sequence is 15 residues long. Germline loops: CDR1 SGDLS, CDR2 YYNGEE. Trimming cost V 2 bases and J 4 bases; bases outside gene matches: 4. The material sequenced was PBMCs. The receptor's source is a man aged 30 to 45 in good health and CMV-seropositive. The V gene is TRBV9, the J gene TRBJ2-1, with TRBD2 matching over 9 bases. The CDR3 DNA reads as TGTGCCAGCAGCGTCTTAGCGGGGGCGTACAATGAGCAGTTCTTC. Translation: CASSVLAGAYNEQFF. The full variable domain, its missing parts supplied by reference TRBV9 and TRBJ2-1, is DSGVTQTPKHLITATGQRVTLRCSPRSGDLSVYWYQQSLDQGLQFLIQYYNGEERAKGNILERFSAQQFPDLHSELNLSSLELGDSALYFCASSVLAGAYNEQFFGPGTRLTVL.